This is a list of T cell receptor beta chains from one sample in a study of early T cells in non-severe SARS-CoV-2 infection. TCRdb reprocessed the 5' RACE reads via MiXCR and lists one record per CDR3 protein. The sample has 32,000 or so distinct CDR3 sequences; under 8% are singletons. Sequenced sample: whole blood. The receptor set was obtained from an adult who was a healthcare worker with PCR-confirmed SARS-CoV-2 infection or an uninfected control (not recorded which). Both conserved end residues are part of each CDR3. The D gene is left open where the match is weak. Only part of the rows carry a size: once, few, many, or a class if the clone is expanded.

CDR3aa	CDR3nt	v_gene	j_gene	d_gene	abundance
CASNEGETQYF	TGCGCCAGCAACGAGGGGGAGACCCAGTACTTC	TRBV5-1	TRBJ2-5	-	many
CASSHSGSPEAFF	TGTGCCAGCAGCCATTCAGGGTCGCCTGAAGCTTTCTTT	TRBV3-1	TRBJ1-1	-	many
CASSTGGYEQYF	TGTGCCAGCTCGACAGGGGGCTACGAGCAGTACTTC	TRBV18	TRBJ2-7	TRBD1	-
CASSLGGEYEQYF	TGCGCCAGCAGCCTGGGCGGAGAATACGAGCAGTACTTC	TRBV5-1	TRBJ2-7	-	many
CASSLRDSLNIQYF	TGTGCCAGCAGTTTGAGGGATTCGTTGAACATTCAGTACTTC	TRBV28	TRBJ2-4	-	-
CASSLETSREAFF	TGTGCCAGCAGTTTAGAGACAAGCAGAGAAGCTTTCTTT	TRBV12-3/TRBV12-4	TRBJ1-1	-	few
CASSLLTGSYNEQFF	TGTGCCAGCAGCCTCCTAACGGGCTCCTACAATGAGCAGTTCTTC	TRBV7-9	TRBJ2-1	-	many
CASSYKGDRELFF	TGTGCCAGCAGTTACAAGGGGGACAGGGAGCTGTTTTTT	TRBV6-5	TRBJ2-2	-	many
CASSYSDRVTDTQYF	TGTGCCAGCAGTTACTCGGACAGGGTGACAGATACGCAGTATTTT	TRBV6-5	TRBJ2-3	TRBD1	few
CASSEDRSSGNTIYF	TGTGCCAGCAGTGAGGACAGGAGCTCTGGAAACACCATATATTTT	TRBV2	TRBJ1-3	TRBD1	many
CASSLLGGPKETQYF	TGTGCCAGCAGCCTGCTGGGGGGCCCGAAAGAGACCCAGTACTTC	TRBV7-8	TRBJ2-5	-	many
CASSDRRATNEKLFF	TGTGCCAGCAGTGATCGGCGAGCAACTAATGAAAAACTGTTTTTT	TRBV2	TRBJ1-4	-	few
CASSQDTTSGSYEQYF	TGCGCCAGCAGCCAAGATACAACCTCGGGATCCTACGAGCAGTACTTC	TRBV4-1	TRBJ2-7	-	many
CASSLGGSEQFF	TGTGCCAGCAGCTTAGGGGGTAGTGAGCAGTTCTTC	TRBV11-2	TRBJ2-1	-	few
CASSQVITTGGTQYF	TGCGCCAGCAGCCAAGTTATTACTACGGGGGGTACGCAGTATTTT	TRBV4-3	TRBJ2-3	TRBD2	many
CAISGREGRVYEQYF	TGTGCCATCAGTGGGCGGGAGGGCCGAGTTTACGAGCAGTACTTC	TRBV10-3	TRBJ2-7	TRBD2	many
CASSSDPTNYNEQFF	TGTGCCAGCAGCTCCGACCCGACCAACTACAATGAGCAGTTCTTC	TRBV7-2	TRBJ2-1	-	many
CASLRREEETQYF	TGTGCCAGCCTTCGGCGGGAGGAAGAGACCCAGTACTTC	TRBV6-6	TRBJ2-5	TRBD2	many
CASSSGDWRTDTQYF	TGTGCCAGCAGCTCAGGGGATTGGAGGACAGATACGCAGTATTTT	TRBV7-2	TRBJ2-3	-	many
CSGTGTSGRASDEQFF	TGCAGCGGAACCGGGACTAGCGGGAGGGCCTCTGATGAGCAGTTCTTC	TRBV29-1	TRBJ2-1	TRBD2	-
CASSPLSGGGSYNEQFF	TGTGCCAGCAGCCCGTTGAGCGGGGGAGGCTCCTACAATGAGCAGTTCTTC	TRBV9	TRBJ2-1	TRBD2	many
CASSLRGTRVPSPGELFF	TGTGCCAGCAGCCTTCGTGGAACCAGGGTCCCCAGCCCAGGGGAGCTGTTTTTT	TRBV7-2	TRBJ2-2	-	-
CASSPARTSGRAIEQFF	TGCGCCAGCAGCCCCGCAAGGACTAGCGGGAGGGCCATTGAGCAGTTCTTC	TRBV4-1	TRBJ2-1	TRBD2	-
CASSYGSWDTQYF	TGTGCCAGCAGTTACGGGAGTTGGGATACGCAGTATTTT	TRBV12-3/TRBV12-4	TRBJ2-3	-	-
CASSQEGRVEDTQYF	TGCGCCAGCAGCCAAGAGGGCAGGGTGGAAGATACGCAGTATTTT	TRBV4-1	TRBJ2-3	-	-
CASWTSGSSLQYF	TGTGCCAGCTGGACTAGCGGGAGTTCTCTTCAGTACTTC	TRBV27	TRBJ2-7	TRBD2	few
CASSRQTYEQYF	TGTGCCAGCAGTCGGCAAACCTACGAGCAGTACTTC	TRBV28	TRBJ2-7	-	many
CASSLGPSGANVLTF	TGTGCCAGCAGCTTGGGGCCCTCTGGGGCCAACGTCCTGACTTTC	TRBV5-5	TRBJ2-6	-	-
CAGESTGELFF	TGTGCCGGGGAGAGCACCGGGGAGCTGTTTTTT	TRBV7-9	TRBJ2-2	-	-
CSADLTGLRGDEQFF	TGCAGTGCCGACCTGACAGGCCTTCGAGGCGATGAGCAGTTCTTC	TRBV20-1	TRBJ2-1	-	many